A selection of T cell receptor beta chains follows, all from one sample in a study of beta chain features in type 1 diabetes. Libraries were prepared by immunoSEQ multiplex PCR; TCRdb keeps only in-frame clonotypes and omits some of them. The sample gives some 270,000 clones, 7.5% to 9.5% of which show up once; approximately 0.93% is in the top ten. The specimen sequenced was central memory CD4+ T cells from blood. These receptors all come from a young woman in good health. CDR3s include the opening cysteine and the closing phenylalanine or tryptophan. Fields, in order: clone size, V gene, J gene, D gene, CDR3 protein, CDR3 DNA. D genes are given only for firm matches. Size values are once, few and many counts, or a class for expanded clones, and some rows have none.

few	TRBV5-1	TRBJ2-3	-	CASSQQAGTDTQYF	TGCGCCAGCAGCCAGCAGGCAGGGACAGATACGCAGTATTTT
few	TRBV6-6	TRBJ2-4	-	CASSYGQGLAKNIQYF	TGTGCCAGCAGTTACGGGCAGGGCTTAGCCAAAAACATTCAGTACTTC
many	TRBV25-1	TRBJ2-1	-	CASSAAGTGLDEQFF	TGTGCCAGCAGTGCGGCCGGGACTGGCTTGGATGAGCAGTTCTTC
-	TRBV2	TRBJ2-5	-	CASQNRDTQETQYF	TGTGCCAGCCAAAACCGGGACACCCAAGAGACCCAGTACTTC
few	TRBV11-1	TRBJ2-2	-	CASSGWTSGELFF	TGTGCCAGCAGCGGATGGACGTCCGGGGAGCTGTTTTTT
-	TRBV6-6	TRBJ1-2	TRBD1	CASRADRGLYGYTF	TGTGCCAGCAGGGCGGACAGGGGCCTCTATGGCTACACCTTC
few	TRBV11-1	TRBJ2-1	TRBD2	CASSSYLAGGPNEQFF	TGTGCCAGCAGCTCCTATCTAGCGGGGGGGCCAAATGAGCAGTTCTTC
few	TRBV4-3	TRBJ2-3	-	CASSHRGVTDTQYF	TGCGCCAGCAGCCACCGCGGGGTCACAGATACGCAGTATTTT
-	TRBV6-5	TRBJ2-1	-	CASMAAYNEQFF	TGTGCCAGCATGGCAGCTTACAATGAGCAGTTCTTC
few	TRBV29-1	TRBJ1-1	TRBD1	CSVRDSEAFF	TGCAGCGTTCGGGACAGCGAAGCTTTCTTT
many	TRBV21-1	TRBJ1-2	-	CASSKASGTGEGYTF	TGTGCCAGCAGCAAAGCCTCCGGGACAGGCGAAGGCTACACCTTC
-	TRBV2	TRBJ2-7	TRBD1	CASSRTGGLVEQYF	TGTGCCAGCAGTAGGACAGGGGGTCTCGTAGAGCAGTACTTC
few	TRBV7-9	TRBJ2-1	TRBD1	CASSLPRSTGGPNNEQFF	TGTGCCAGCAGCTTACCCCGCTCAACAGGGGGCCCCAACAATGAGCAGTTCTTC
many	TRBV9	TRBJ2-1	-	CASSVVPTSNEQFF	TGTGCCAGCAGCGTAGTTCCAACGAGCAATGAGCAGTTCTTC
-	TRBV19	TRBJ2-7	-	CASPLEGYEQYF	TGTGCCAGCCCCTTGGAAGGCTACGAGCAGTACTTC
-	TRBV6-6	TRBJ1-1	-	CASSPQTEWNTEAFF	TGTGCCAGCAGTCCTCAGACCGAATGGAACACTGAAGCTTTCTTT
few	TRBV7-2	TRBJ2-7	-	CASSSRNQNDEQYF	TGTGCCAGCAGCTCCAGGAATCAAAACGACGAGCAGTACTTC
-	TRBV5-4	TRBJ2-5	-	CASSPNQKGTQETQYF	TGTGCCAGCAGCCCCAACCAGAAGGGTACCCAAGAGACCCAGTACTTC
few	TRBV30	TRBJ1-5	-	CAWSPITGLNQPQHF	TGTGCCTGGAGTCCCATTACAGGGCTCAATCAGCCCCAGCATTTT
few	TRBV5-4	TRBJ2-1	TRBD2	CASSLRLAGGYYNEQFF	TGTGCCAGCAGCCTGAGACTAGCGGGGGGTTACTACAATGAGCAGTTCTTC
few	TRBV19	TRBJ1-1	-	CASSILPIRARNTEAFF	TGTGCCAGTAGTATCCTACCGATCAGGGCGCGGAACACTGAAGCTTTCTTT
-	TRBV18	TRBJ1-5	-	CASSPFGGGDGNQPQHF	TGTGCCAGCTCACCATTCGGCGGTGGGGATGGCAATCAGCCCCAGCATTTT
few	TRBV4-1	TRBJ2-3	-	CASSRDTDTQYF	TGCGCCAGCAGCCGAGACACAGATACGCAGTATTTT
few	TRBV4-2	TRBJ2-5	-	CASSQVGLVQETQYF	TGTGCCAGCAGCCAAGTGGGGCTAGTTCAAGAGACCCAGTACTTC
few	TRBV4-3	TRBJ2-2	-	CASSQEPQGNTGELFF	TGCGCCAGCAGCCAAGAGCCTCAGGGTAACACCGGGGAGCTGTTTTTT
medium-sized	TRBV2	TRBJ2-3	-	CASTSVSDTQYF	TGTGCCAGCACCTCCGTTTCGGATACGCAGTATTTT
-	TRBV18	TRBJ1-2	-	CASSPGRAYRYTF	TGTGCCAGCTCACCGGGACGGGCCTATCGCTACACCTTC
-	TRBV25-1	TRBJ1-5	TRBD1	CASSESGDSNQPQHF	TGTGCCAGCAGTGAATCCGGGGACAGTAATCAGCCCCAGCATTTT
few	TRBV11-3	TRBJ1-1	-	CASSSPRGVNTEAFF	TGTGCCAGCAGCTCACCCCGCGGGGTGAACACTGAAGCTTTCTTT
few	TRBV6-5	TRBJ1-4	-	CASSGSLGEKLFF	TGTGCCAGCAGCGGCAGTTTGGGGGAAAAACTGTTTTTT
-	TRBV20-1	TRBJ1-5	-	CSVRADQPQHF	TGCAGTGTCAGGGCGGATCAGCCCCAGCATTTT
-	TRBV6-5	TRBJ1-4	-	CASSYSNRGNEKLFF	TGTGCCAGCAGTTACTCGAACCGGGGTAATGAAAAACTGTTTTTT
few	TRBV11-3	TRBJ2-1	-	CASSWDLGDNEQFF	TGTGCCAGCAGCTGGGATTTGGGGGACAATGAGCAGTTCTTC
-	TRBV7-6	TRBJ2-1	-	CASSLGSGTGRQVRTYNEQFF	TGTGCCAGCAGCTTAGGATCTGGAACAGGGCGTCAGGTTAGGACTTACAATGAGCAGTTCTTC
-	TRBV10-3	TRBJ2-3	TRBD2	CAIRPGLAGGRVTDTQYF	TGTGCCATCAGGCCCGGACTAGCGGGGGGGCGTGTGACAGATACGCAGTATTTT
many	TRBV2	TRBJ2-5	-	CASMRRAEETQYF	TGTGCCAGCATGAGAAGGGCGGAGGAGACCCAGTACTTC
few	TRBV5-1	TRBJ2-1	-	CASSFEYNEQFF	TGCGCCAGCAGCTTTGAGTACAATGAGCAGTTCTTC
few	TRBV5-1	TRBJ2-6	TRBD1	CASSLVPLTGGYSGANVLTF	TGCGCCAGCAGCTTGGTGCCCCTGACAGGGGGCTACTCTGGGGCCAACGTCCTGACTTTC
-	TRBV4-2	TRBJ1-2	-	CASSRDTGSGYTF	TGTGCCAGCAGCCGGGATACAGGGAGCGGCTACACCTTC
-	TRBV29-1	TRBJ2-3	-	CSVQSGATATDTQYF	TGCAGCGTGCAATCAGGGGCAACCGCCACAGATACGCAGTATTTT
few	TRBV9	TRBJ2-3	-	CASSFRGGSGTDTQYF	TGTGCCAGCAGCTTCAGGGGAGGGAGTGGGACAGATACGCAGTATTTT
few	TRBV7-2	TRBJ2-3	-	CASSTRGSTDTQYF	TGTGCCAGCAGCACCAGAGGGAGCACAGATACGCAGTATTTT
few	TRBV18	TRBJ2-3	TRBD2	CASSPGAGGPSDTQYF	TGTGCCAGCTCACCTGGAGCGGGAGGGCCGTCCGATACGCAGTATTTT